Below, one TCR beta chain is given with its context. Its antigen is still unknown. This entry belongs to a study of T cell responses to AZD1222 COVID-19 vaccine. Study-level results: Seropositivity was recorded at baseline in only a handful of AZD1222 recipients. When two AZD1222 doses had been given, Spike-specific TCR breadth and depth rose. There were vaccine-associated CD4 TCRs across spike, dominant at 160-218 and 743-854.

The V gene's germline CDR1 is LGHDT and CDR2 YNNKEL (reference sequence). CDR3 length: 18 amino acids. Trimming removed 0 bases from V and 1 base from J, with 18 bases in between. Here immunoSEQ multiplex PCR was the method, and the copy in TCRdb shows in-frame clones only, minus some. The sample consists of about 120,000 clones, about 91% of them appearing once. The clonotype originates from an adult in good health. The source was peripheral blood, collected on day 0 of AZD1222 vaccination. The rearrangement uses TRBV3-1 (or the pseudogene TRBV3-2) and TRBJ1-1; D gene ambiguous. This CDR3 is CASSQDTGSSIRNTEAFF. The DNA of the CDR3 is TGTGCCAGCAGCCAAGATACGGGGTCAAGCATAAGGAACACTGAAGCTTTCTTT.